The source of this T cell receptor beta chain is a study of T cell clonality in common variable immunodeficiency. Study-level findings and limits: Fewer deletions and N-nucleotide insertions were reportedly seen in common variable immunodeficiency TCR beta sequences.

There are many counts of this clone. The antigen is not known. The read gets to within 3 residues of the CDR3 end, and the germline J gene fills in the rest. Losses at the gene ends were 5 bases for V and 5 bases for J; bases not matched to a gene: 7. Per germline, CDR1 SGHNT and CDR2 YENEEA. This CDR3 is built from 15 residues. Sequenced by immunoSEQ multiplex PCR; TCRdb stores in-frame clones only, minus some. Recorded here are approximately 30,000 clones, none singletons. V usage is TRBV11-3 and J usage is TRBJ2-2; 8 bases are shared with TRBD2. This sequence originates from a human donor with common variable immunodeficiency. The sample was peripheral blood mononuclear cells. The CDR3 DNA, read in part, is TGTGCCAGCAGCAGAGGACTAGCAGATACCGGGGAG. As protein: CASSRGLADTGE. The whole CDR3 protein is CASSRGLADTGELFF. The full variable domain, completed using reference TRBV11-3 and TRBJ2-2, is EAGVVQSPRYKIIEKKQPVAFWCNPISGHNTLYWYLQNLGQGPELLIRYENEEAVDDSQLPKDRFSAERLKGVDSTLKIQPAELGDSAVYLCASSRGLADTGELFFGEGSRLTVL.